The entry below describes one T cell receptor (beta chain). Its specificity is unknown. Given the absence of the conserved phenylalanine or tryptophan at the CDR3 end, a read error is likely. The data were taken from a study of tumor and adjacent non-tumor tissue in lung cancer. The wider study: Patients were aged roughly 31 to 76, nine to eleven men and about five women, stage I to III. Study conclusions and caveats: In normal lung, the top 100 clones were significantly more dominant than in tumor.

Three rounds of nested PCR, following a modified ARM-PCR protocol, produced the TCRbeta library. TCRdb fed the multiplex PCR reads into MiXCR, producing one record per CDR3 protein. The sample lists 90,000 to 120,000 distinct CDR3 sequences, around three fifths occurring once. The germline gives CDR1 SGHAT, CDR2 FQNNGV. CDR3 size: 15 residues. This sample's RNA came from whole unsorted tissue. This non-tumor lung sample came from over 3 cm beyond the tumor edge. Between August and November 2014, newly diagnosed, chemotherapy-naive lung cancer patients underwent thoracic surgery in China. V usage is TRBV11-2 and J usage is TRBJ1-2, with 7 bases lining up with TRBD1. The sequenced sample consisted of distant non-tumor lung tissue. The TCR was taken from a man aged 25 to 45 with non-small cell lung cancer. The CDR3 region is CASSFTTGAGNGYTL. CDR3 nucleotides: TGTGCCAGCAGCTTTACCACAGGGGCAGGGAATGGTTACACCTTA.